The 9 T cell receptor beta chains presented below share a single source sample, sequenced in a study of technical replicates of blood from a handful of donors. Using immunoSEQ multiplex PCR, the repertoire was profiled, and TCRdb retains in-frame clones only, with some absent. Here the sample spans some 64,000 clones, around 93% being singletons. Material: PBMCs. These receptors came from a human donor in good health. Some clones in this sample may be carry-over from other donors' samples.

The chain has TRBV5-1 and TRBJ1-6; tentative D call: TRBD1 (6 bases). Trimming shortened V by 0 bases and J by 8 bases, and 9 bases separated the two germline ends. The germline gives CDR1 SGHRS, CDR2 YFSETQ. The CDR3 loop spans 14 amino acids. CDR3 nucleotides: TGCGCCAGCAGCTTGGGGACAGAACATTCACCCCTCCACTTT. It is translated as CASSLGTEHSPLHF. The full variable domain, in which reference TRBV5-1 and TRBJ1-6 provide the parts outside the CDR3, is KAGVTQTPRYLIKTRGQQVTLSCSPISGHRSVSWYQQTPGQGLQFLFEYFSETQRNKGNFPGRFSGRQFSNSRSEMNVSTLELGDSALYLCASSLGTEHSPLHFGNGTRLTVT.

The CDR3 loop reads CSALLNNEQFF. The CDR3 nucleotides read TGCAGTGCTCTCCTTAACAATGAGCAGTTCTTC. This chain connects TRBV20-1 to TRBJ2-1; D is undetermined. Germline values: CDR1 DFQATT, CDR2 SNEGSKA (reference sequence). V shed 5 bases and J shed 5 bases, with 7 bases lying between them. This CDR3 contains 11 residues.

The chain uses TRBV2 and TRBJ2-5; D is possibly TRBD1 (5 bases). The V gene's germline CDR1 is SNHLY and CDR2 FYNNEI. CDR3 size: 14 residues. Trimming took 4 bases from V and 4 from J, leaving 13 bases between them. Written as DNA, the CDR3 is TGTGCCAGCAGTGGGGGCTATGTGGGAGAGACCCAGTACTTC. Translated: CASSGGYVGETQYF. Variable domain in full (rest from reference TRBV2 and TRBJ2-5): EPEVTQTPSHQVTQMGQEVILRCVPISNHLYFYWYRQILGQKVEFLVSFYNNEISEKSEIFDDQFSVERPDGSNFTLKIRSTKLEDSAMYFCASSGGYVGETQYFGPGTRLLVL.

This clone has just a few counts. The chain is built from TRBV6-5 and TRBJ1-4; a weak D match, TRBD1 (5 bases). This CDR3 has 14 residues. The germline V gene has CDR1 MNHEY and CDR2 SVGAGI. Between the trimmed V and J ends, which lost 6 bases and 2 bases, there was a span of 10 bases. This CDR3 reads CASSPGWTNEKLFF. The CDR3 DNA sequence: TGTGCCAGCAGCCCAGGGTGGACTAATGAAAAACTGTTTTTT.

The V gene is TRBV19, the J gene TRBJ1-2; weak D call: TRBD1 (5 bases). This CDR3 is 13 amino acids long. Looked up from germline, CDR1 is LNHDA and CDR2 is SQIVND (reference sequence). V shed 7 bases and J shed 7 bases, with 16 bases lying between them. CDR3 nucleotides: TGTGCCAGTACCCAGCGGGGGTTTCGTGGCTACACCTTC. Protein sequence: CASTQRGFRGYTF.

The genes are TRBV4-1 and TRBJ2-7; D is ambiguous. The CDR3 spans 13 residues. Trimming removed 2 bases from V and 2 bases from J, with 7 bases in between. The germline CDR1 and CDR2 sequences are MGHRA and YSYEKL. The DNA for the CDR3 is TGCGCCAGCAGCCAATTCCACACCTACGAGCAGTACTTC. It specifies CASSQFHTYEQYF.

This chain uses TRBV19 with TRBJ2-5; 8 positions match TRBD1. This CDR3 region has 15 residues. After removal of 4 bases from V and 5 bases from J, the junction contained 9 bases not matched to a gene. CDR1 and CDR2 (germline): LNHDA, SQIVND (reference sequence). CDR3 bases: TGTGCCAGTAGTAGGGGCAGGGGGCAAGGGGAGACCCAGTACTTC. Encoded protein: CASSRGRGQGETQYF. The full variable domain, rest sourced from reference TRBV19 and TRBJ2-5, is DGGITQSPKYLFRKEGQNVTLSCEQNLNHDAMYWYRQDPGQGLRLIYYSQIVNDFQKGDIAEGYSVSREKKESFPLTVTSAQKNPTAFYLCASSRGRGQGETQYFGPGTRLLVL.

The V call is TRBV6-1, the J call TRBJ1-5, with D perhaps TRBD1 (5 bases). CDR3 length: 14 amino acids. Germline V CDR1 and CDR2: MNHNS, SASEGT. V lost 5 bases to trimming and J lost 4 bases, with 12 bases between them. CDR3 DNA sequence: TGTGCCAGCAGTTTCACAGGAGGGAATCAGCCCCAGCATTTT. This codes for CASSFTGGNQPQHF.

The chain uses TRBV9 and TRBJ2-2; TRBD1 might be the D (6 bases). This CDR3 has 15 residues. V was shortened by 5 bases and J by 0 bases, with 11 bases between the two germline ends. The V gene's germline CDR1 is SGDLS and CDR2 YYNGEE. This CDR3 is CASSGGHSNTGELFF. CDR3 DNA: TGTGCCAGCAGTGGGGGACATTCGAACACCGGGGAGCTGTTTTTT. The entire variable domain, with the rest obtained from reference TRBV9 and TRBJ2-2, is as follows: DSGVTQTPKHLITATGQRVTLRCSPRSGDLSVYWYQQSLDQGLQFLIQYYNGEERAKGNILERFSAQQFPDLHSELNLSSLELGDSALYFCASSGGHSNTGELFFGEGSRLTVL.